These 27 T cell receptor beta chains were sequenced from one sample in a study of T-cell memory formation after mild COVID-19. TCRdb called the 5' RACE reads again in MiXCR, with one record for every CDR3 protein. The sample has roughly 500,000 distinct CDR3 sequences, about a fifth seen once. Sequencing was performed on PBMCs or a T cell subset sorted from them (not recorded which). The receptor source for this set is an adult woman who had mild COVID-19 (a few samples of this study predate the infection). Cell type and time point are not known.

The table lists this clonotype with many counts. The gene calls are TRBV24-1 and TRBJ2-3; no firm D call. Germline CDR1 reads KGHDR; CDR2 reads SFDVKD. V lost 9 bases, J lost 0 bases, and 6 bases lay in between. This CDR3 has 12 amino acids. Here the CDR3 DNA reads TGTGCCACCGCAGCCAGCACAGATACGCAGTATTTT. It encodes CATAASTDTQYF.

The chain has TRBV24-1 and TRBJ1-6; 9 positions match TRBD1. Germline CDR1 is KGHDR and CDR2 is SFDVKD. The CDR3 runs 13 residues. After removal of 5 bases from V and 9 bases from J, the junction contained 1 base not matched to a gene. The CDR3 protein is CATSGTGVSPLHF. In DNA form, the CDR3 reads TGTGCCACCAGTGGGACAGGGGTTTCACCCCTCCACTTT.

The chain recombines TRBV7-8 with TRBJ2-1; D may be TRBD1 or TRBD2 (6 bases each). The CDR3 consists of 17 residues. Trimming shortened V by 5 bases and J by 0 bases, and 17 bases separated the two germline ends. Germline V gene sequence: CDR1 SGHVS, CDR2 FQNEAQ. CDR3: CASSPQPRGVSYNEQFF. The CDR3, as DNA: TGTGCCAGCAGCCCCCAGCCAAGGGGGGTCTCCTACAATGAGCAGTTCTTC.

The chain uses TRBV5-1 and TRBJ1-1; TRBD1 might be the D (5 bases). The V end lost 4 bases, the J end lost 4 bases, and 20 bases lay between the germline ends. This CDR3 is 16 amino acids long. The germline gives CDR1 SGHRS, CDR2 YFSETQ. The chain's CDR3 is CASSDGRVGEATEAFF. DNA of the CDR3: TGCGCCAGCAGCGACGGCAGGGTCGGGGAAGCCACTGAAGCTTTCTTT.

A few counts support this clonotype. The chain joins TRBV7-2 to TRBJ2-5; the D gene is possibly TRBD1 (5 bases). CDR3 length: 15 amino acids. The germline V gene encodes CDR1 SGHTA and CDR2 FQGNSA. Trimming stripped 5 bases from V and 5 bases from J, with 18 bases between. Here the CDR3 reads CASSPQGLGLETQYF. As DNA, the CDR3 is TGTGCCAGCAGCCCGCAGGGCCTCGGGCTTGAGACCCAGTACTTC. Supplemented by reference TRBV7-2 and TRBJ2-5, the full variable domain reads GAGVSQSPSNKVTEKGKDVELRCDPISGHTALYWYRQSLGQGLEFLIYFQGNSAPDKSGLPSDRFSAERTGGSVSTLTIQRTQQEDSAVYLCASSPQGLGLETQYFGPGTRLLVL.

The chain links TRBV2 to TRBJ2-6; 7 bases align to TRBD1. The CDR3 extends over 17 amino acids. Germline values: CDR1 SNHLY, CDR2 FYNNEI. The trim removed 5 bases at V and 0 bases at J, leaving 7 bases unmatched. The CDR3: CASSPPTGYSGANVLTF. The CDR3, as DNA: TGTGCCAGCAGTCCACCGACAGGGTACTCTGGGGCCAACGTCCTGACTTTC.

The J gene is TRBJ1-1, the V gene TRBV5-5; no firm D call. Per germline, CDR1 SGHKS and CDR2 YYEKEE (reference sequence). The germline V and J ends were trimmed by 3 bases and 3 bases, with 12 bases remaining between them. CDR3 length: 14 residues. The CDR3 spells CASSYHWADTEAFF. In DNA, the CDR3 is TGTGCCAGCAGCTACCACTGGGCCGACACTGAAGCTTTCTTT.

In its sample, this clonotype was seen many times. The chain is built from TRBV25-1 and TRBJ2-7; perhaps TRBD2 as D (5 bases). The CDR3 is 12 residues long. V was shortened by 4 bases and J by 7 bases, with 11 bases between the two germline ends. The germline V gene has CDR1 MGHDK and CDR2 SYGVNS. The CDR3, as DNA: TGTGCCAGCAGTGCCCCCGGGGAGGAGCAGTACTTC. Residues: CASSAPGEEQYF.

CDR3 nucleotide sequence: TGCAGCGTTGACGCAGGGACATACGAGCAGTACTTC. The encoded protein is CSVDAGTYEQYF. The chain uses TRBV29-1 and TRBJ2-7; D may be TRBD1 (6 bases). The V end lost 3 bases, the J end lost 4 bases, and 10 bases lay between the germline ends. CDR1 and CDR2 (germline): SQVTM, ANQGSEA. The CDR3 extends over 12 amino acids.

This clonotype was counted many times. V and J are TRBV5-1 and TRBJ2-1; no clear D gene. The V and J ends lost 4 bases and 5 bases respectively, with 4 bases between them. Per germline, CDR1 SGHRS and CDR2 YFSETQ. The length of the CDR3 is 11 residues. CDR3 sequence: CASSANNEQFF. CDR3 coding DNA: TGCGCCAGCAGCGCGAACAATGAGCAGTTCTTC.

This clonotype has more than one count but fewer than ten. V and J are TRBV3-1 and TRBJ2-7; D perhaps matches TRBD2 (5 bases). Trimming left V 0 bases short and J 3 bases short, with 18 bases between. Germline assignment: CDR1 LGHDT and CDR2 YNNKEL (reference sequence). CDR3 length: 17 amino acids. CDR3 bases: TGTGCCAGCAGCCAAGATGGGCTAGCTAGGCGAGGCTACGAGCAGTACTTC. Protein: CASSQDGLARRGYEQYF.

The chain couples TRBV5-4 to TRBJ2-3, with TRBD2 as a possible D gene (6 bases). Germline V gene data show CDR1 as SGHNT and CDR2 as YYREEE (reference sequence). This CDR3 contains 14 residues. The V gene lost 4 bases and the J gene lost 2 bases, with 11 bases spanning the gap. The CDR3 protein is CASSRDSYTDTQYF. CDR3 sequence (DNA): TGTGCCAGCAGCCGGGACTCCTACACAGATACGCAGTATTTT.

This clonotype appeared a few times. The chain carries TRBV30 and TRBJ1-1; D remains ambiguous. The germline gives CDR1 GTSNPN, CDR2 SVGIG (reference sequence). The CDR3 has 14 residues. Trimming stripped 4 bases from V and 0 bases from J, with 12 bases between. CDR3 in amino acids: CAWKGLNLNTEAFF. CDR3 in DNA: TGTGCCTGGAAGGGCCTGAACCTGAACACTGAAGCTTTCTTT. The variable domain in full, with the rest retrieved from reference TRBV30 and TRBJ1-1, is SQTIHQWPATLVQPVGSPLSLECTVEGTSNPNLYWYRQAAGRGLQLLFYSVGIGQISSEVPQNLSASRPQDRQFILSSKKLLLSDSGFYLCAWKGLNLNTEAFFGQGTRLTVV.

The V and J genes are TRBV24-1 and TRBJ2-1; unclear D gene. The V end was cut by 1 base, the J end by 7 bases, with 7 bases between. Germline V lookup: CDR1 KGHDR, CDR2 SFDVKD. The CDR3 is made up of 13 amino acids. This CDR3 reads CATSDFLGNEQFF. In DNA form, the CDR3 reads TGTGCCACCAGTGATTTTTTGGGGAATGAGCAGTTCTTC.

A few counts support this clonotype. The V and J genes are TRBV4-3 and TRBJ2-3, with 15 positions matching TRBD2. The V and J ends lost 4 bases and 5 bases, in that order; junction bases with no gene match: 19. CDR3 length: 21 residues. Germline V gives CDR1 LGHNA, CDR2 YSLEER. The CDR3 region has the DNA TGCGCCAGCAGCCGGGATCTCGGACTAGCGGGAGGGCCTGATTTGTTAGATACGCAGTATTTT. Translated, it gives CASSRDLGLAGGPDLLDTQYF.

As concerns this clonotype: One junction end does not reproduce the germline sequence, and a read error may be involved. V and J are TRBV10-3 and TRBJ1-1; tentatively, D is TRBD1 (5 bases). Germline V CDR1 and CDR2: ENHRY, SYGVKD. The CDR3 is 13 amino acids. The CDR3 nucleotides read TGTGCCAGCAGTCGCCAGGGACACACTGAAGCTTTCTTT. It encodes CASSRQGHTEAFF.

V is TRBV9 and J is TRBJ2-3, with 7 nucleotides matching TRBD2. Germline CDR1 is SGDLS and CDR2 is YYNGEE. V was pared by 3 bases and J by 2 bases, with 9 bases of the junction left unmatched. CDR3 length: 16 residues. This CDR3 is CASSAHSSGNTDTQYF. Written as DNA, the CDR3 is TGTGCCAGCAGCGCCCATTCCAGCGGGAACACAGATACGCAGTATTTT.

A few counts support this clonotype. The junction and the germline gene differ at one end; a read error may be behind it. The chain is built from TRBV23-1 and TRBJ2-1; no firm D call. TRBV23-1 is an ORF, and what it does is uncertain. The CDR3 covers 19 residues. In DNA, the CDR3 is TGCGCCAGCAGTCACCCCAGGCTTGCCGCTATATCATCCTCCAATGAGCAGTTCTTC. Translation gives CASSHPRLAAISSSNEQFF.

The CDR3 region has the DNA TGCAGCGTTGGGGCAGCGTACAATGAGCAGTTCTTC. It translates to CSVGAAYNEQFF. The chain combines TRBV29-1 with TRBJ2-1; D call uncertain. CDR3 length: 12 amino acids. Trimming took 4 bases from V and 4 from J, leaving 8 bases between them. The germline V gene encodes CDR1 SQVTM and CDR2 ANQGSEA.

The CDR3 DNA reads TGTGCCAGCAGCTTTTCGGACAGGGGGACTTCTGGAAACACCATATATTTT. Protein: CASSFSDRGTSGNTIYF. The chain uses TRBV7-2 and TRBJ1-3, with 10 nucleotides matching TRBD1. Trimming removed 3 bases from V and 1 base from J; junction bases left unmatched: 6. Germline loops: CDR1 SGHTA, CDR2 FQGNSA. The CDR3 spans 17 residues.

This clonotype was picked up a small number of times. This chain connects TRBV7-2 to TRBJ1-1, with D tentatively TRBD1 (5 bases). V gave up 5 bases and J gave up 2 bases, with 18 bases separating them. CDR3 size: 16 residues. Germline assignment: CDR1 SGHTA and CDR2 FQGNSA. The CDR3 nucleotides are TGTGCCAGCAGCCTAACGTCGTGGACAACCAACACTGAAGCTTTCTTT. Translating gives CASSLTSWTTNTEAFF.

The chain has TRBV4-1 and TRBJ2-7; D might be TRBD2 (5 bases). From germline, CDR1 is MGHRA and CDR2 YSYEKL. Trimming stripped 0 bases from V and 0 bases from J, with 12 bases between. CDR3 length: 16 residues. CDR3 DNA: TGCGCCAGCAGCCAAGATTCTGCGGGTAGCTCCTACGAGCAGTACTTC. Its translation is CASSQDSAGSSYEQYF.

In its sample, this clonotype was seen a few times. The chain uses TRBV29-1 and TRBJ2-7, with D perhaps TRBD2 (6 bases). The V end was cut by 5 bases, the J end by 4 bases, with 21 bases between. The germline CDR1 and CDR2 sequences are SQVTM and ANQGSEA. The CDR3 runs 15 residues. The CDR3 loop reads CSVYKPGLNTYEQYF. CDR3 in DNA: TGCAGCGTTTATAAACCGGGACTCAATACTTACGAGCAGTACTTC.

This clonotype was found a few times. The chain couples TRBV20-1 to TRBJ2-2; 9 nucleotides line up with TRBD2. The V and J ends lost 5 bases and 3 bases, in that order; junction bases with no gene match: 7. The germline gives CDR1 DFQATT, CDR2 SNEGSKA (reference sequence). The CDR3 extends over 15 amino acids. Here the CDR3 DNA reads TGCAGTGCTCCGATAGCGGGGGAGGACACCGGGGAGCTGTTTTTT. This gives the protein CSAPIAGEDTGELFF.

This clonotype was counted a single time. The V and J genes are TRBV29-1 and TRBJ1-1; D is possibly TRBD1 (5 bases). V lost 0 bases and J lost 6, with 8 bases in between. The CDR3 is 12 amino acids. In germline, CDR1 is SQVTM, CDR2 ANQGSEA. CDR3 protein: CSVEEGHPEAFF. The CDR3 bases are TGCAGCGTTGAAGAAGGACACCCTGAAGCTTTCTTT.

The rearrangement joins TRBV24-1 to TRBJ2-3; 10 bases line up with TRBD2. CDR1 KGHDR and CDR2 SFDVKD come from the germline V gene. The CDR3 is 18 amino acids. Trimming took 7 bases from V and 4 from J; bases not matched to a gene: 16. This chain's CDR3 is CATRGREESGGAPDTQYF. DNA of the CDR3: TGTGCCACCAGAGGTAGGGAGGAGAGCGGGGGGGCTCCAGATACGCAGTATTTT.

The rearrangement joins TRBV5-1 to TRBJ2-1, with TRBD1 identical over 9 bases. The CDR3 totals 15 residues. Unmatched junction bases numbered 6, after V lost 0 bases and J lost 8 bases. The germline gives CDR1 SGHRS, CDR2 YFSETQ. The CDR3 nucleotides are TGCGCCAGCAGCTTGGCCGGGACAGGGAGAGATGAGCAGTTCTTC. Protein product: CASSLAGTGRDEQFF.